These 19 T cell receptor beta chains came from one sample sequenced in a study of blood T cell repertoires in COVID-19. Profiled with immunoSEQ multiplex PCR; TCRdb holds only in-frame clones, not every one. The sample lists roughly 45,000 clones, 85% to 95% occurring once. The sample taken for sequencing was peripheral blood. These TCRs come from a man in his 60s with COVID-19, enrolled during active disease.

V gene TRBV19 combines with J gene TRBJ1-1; TRBD1 aligns across 10 bases. V lost 10 bases to trimming and J lost 7 bases; unmatched junction nucleotides: 18. Germline CDR1 reads LNHDA; CDR2 reads SQIVND (reference sequence). CDR3 length: 16 amino acids. This CDR3 reads CATGSGDRGLYFEAFF. DNA for the CDR3: TGTGCCACTGGATCCGGGGACAGGGGTCTTTATTTTGAAGCTTTCTTT.

The chain couples TRBV19 to TRBJ1-2; the match to TRBD1 covers 11 bases. The CDR3 covers 16 residues. V gave up 5 bases and J gave up 4 bases; unmatched junction bases: 9. Germline CDR1 and CDR2: LNHDA and SQIVND (reference sequence). This CDR3 is CASSPPFGTGGYGYTF. As DNA, the CDR3 is TGTGCCAGTAGTCCTCCTTTCGGGACAGGGGGCTATGGCTACACCTTC.

This clone was counted between two and nine times. The chain employs TRBV6-5 and TRBJ1-5; D gene unclear. Between the trimmed V and J ends, which lost 6 bases and 2 bases, there was a span of 8 bases. The germline V gene encodes CDR1 MNHEY and CDR2 SVGAGI. This CDR3 is built from 13 residues. The CDR3 DNA sequence: TGTGCCAGCAGGGACTACGGCAATCAGCCCCAGCATTTT. This sequence encodes CASRDYGNQPQHF.

This clone came up once. This chain links TRBV19 with TRBJ2-7; 10 bases are shared with TRBD1. CDR1 and CDR2 (germline): LNHDA, SQIVND (reference sequence). With V trimmed by 4 bases and J by 2 bases, 11 bases remained unmatched. The CDR3 runs to 17 residues. The CDR3 bases are TGTGCCAGTAGTAAAGGAGTCCTGACAGGGGGCACCTACGAGCAGTACTTC. Protein product: CASSKGVLTGGTYEQYF.

This chain links TRBV7-8 with TRBJ2-5; 9 bases align to TRBD2. CDR3 length: 15 residues. Germline CDR1 SGHVS, CDR2 FQNEAQ. Trimming removed 4 bases from V and 4 bases from J; junction bases left unmatched: 7. The CDR3 reads CASSSLAGTRETQYF. CDR3 in DNA: TGTGCCAGCAGCTCCCTAGCGGGGACCCGAGAGACCCAGTACTTC.

This rearrangement joins TRBV3-1 (or the pseudogene TRBV3-2) to TRBJ1-5; a weak D match, TRBD1 (5 bases). V was pared by 4 bases and J by 3 bases, with 7 bases between. CDR3 length: 13 residues. Germline CDR1 reads LGHDT; CDR2 reads YNNKEL (reference sequence). The CDR3: CASSRGDNQPQHF. CDR3 bases: TGTGCCAGCAGCCGGGGGGACAATCAGCCCCAGCATTTT.

This sequence joins TRBV18 and TRBJ2-3; possible D gene TRBD2, 5 bases. The CDR3 has 14 amino acids. V lost 4 bases and J 0 bases, leaving 8 bases between the germline ends. Germline CDR1 reads KGHSH; CDR2 reads LQKENI. CDR3 sequence (DNA): TGTGCCAGCTCACAAGCGGTTAGCACAGATACGCAGTATTTT. Encoded protein: CASSQAVSTDTQYF.

The gene calls are TRBV11-2 and TRBJ2-2, with a possible D match to TRBD2 (6 bases). This CDR3 contains 18 residues. The germline V gene has CDR1 SGHAT and CDR2 FQNNGV. Trimming took off 3 bases at V and 5 bases at J, with 22 bases between the two ends. The CDR3 reads CASSFGKNGGRRTGELFF. CDR3 sequence (DNA): TGTGCCAGCAGCTTCGGAAAGAACGGAGGGCGTAGAACCGGGGAGCTGTTTTTT.

CDR3 coding DNA: TGTGCCAGCAGACTAGGACAGACCAACACTGAAGCTTTCTTT. Translating gives CASRLGQTNTEAFF. The chain combines TRBV7-9 with TRBJ1-1; D might be TRBD1 (6 bases). The CDR3 extends over 14 amino acids. Germline V gene data show CDR1 as SEHNR and CDR2 as FQNEAQ (reference sequence). The V end lost 6 bases, the J end lost 2 bases, and 13 bases lay between the germline ends.

The chain has TRBV6-5 and TRBJ2-3, with D unclear. This CDR3 is 13 amino acids long. Germline V gene sequence: CDR1 MNHEY, CDR2 SVGAGI. V was shortened by 2 bases and J by 1 base, with 4 bases between the two germline ends. The CDR3 reads CASSYVGTDTQYF. CDR3 sequence (DNA): TGTGCCAGCAGTTACGTCGGCACAGATACGCAGTATTTT.

The V gene is TRBV24-1, the J gene TRBJ2-5; 9 nucleotides agree with TRBD1. This CDR3 is built from 16 residues. Germline V lookup: CDR1 KGHDR, CDR2 SFDVKD. V was clipped by 3 bases and J by 5 bases; unmatched bases: 9. The CDR3 sequence is CATSDQGTGNGETQYF. The CDR3 DNA sequence: TGTGCCACCAGTGATCAGGGGACAGGGAATGGTGAGACCCAGTACTTC.

The V and J genes are TRBV9 and TRBJ2-2, with D maybe TRBD1 (5 bases). CDR3 length: 15 amino acids. CDR1 SGDLS and CDR2 YYNGEE come from the germline V gene. V was shortened by 4 bases and J by 2 bases, with 12 bases between the two germline ends. The CDR3 here is CASSSPTVNTGELFF. In DNA, the CDR3 is TGTGCCAGCAGCTCCCCGACAGTCAACACCGGGGAGCTGTTTTTT.

The genes are TRBV5-8 and TRBJ1-5; TRBD1 might be the D (6 bases). Germline V gene data show CDR1 as SGHTS and CDR2 as YDEGEE. This CDR3 contains 17 residues. The V and J ends lost 0 bases and 2 bases respectively, with 15 bases between them. CDR3 protein: CASSLGGRGRRNQPQHF. DNA for the CDR3: TGTGCCAGCAGCTTGGGGGGGCGGGGGCGCCGCAATCAGCCCCAGCATTTT.

The V call is TRBV10-1, the J call TRBJ1-4; 7 bases line up with TRBD1. Trimming at V came to 8 bases and at J to 4 bases, leaving 4 bases not matched to a gene. This CDR3 has 13 amino acids. Germline CDR1 WNHNN, CDR2 SYGVQD (reference sequence). Here the CDR3 DNA reads TGCGCCAGCGGGGACAGCAATAATGAAAAACTGTTTTTT. This sequence encodes CASGDSNNEKLFF.

The chain recombines TRBV30 with TRBJ2-7; D may be TRBD1 (5 bases). The V end lost 2 bases, the J end lost 5 bases, and 16 bases lay between the germline ends. Per the germline V gene, CDR1 is GTSNPN and CDR2 is SVGIG (reference sequence). The CDR3 has 14 residues. The CDR3, as DNA: TGTGCCTGGAGTCTTGGTCAGGGTTGGCACGAGCAGTACTTC. Translating gives CAWSLGQGWHEQYF.

This chain joins TRBV2 and TRBJ1-1; D ambiguous. The V end was cut by 1 base, the J end by 2 bases, with 8 bases between. CDR1 is SNHLY, CDR2 FYNNEI, per germline. This CDR3 is 14 amino acids long. The CDR3 spells CASSEGEINTEAFF. The CDR3 DNA reads TGTGCCAGCAGTGAAGGGGAGATAAACACTGAAGCTTTCTTT.

This chain uses TRBV5-1 with TRBJ1-2, with 9 bases that match TRBD1. Germline V gene lookup returns CDR1 SGHRS and CDR2 YFSETQ. This CDR3 is 15 amino acids long. J was trimmed by 5 bases and V by 4 bases; bases with no gene match: 9. CDR3 in amino acids: CASSRRQGVGYGYTF. The CDR3 DNA reads TGCGCCAGCAGCAGACGACAGGGGGTTGGATATGGCTACACCTTC.

The chain recombines TRBV5-4 with TRBJ1-1; 9 positions match TRBD1. V dropped 1 base and J dropped 0; count of bases not matched to a gene: 4. CDR1 is SGHNT, CDR2 YYREEE, per germline (reference sequence). The CDR3 extends over 16 amino acids. The CDR3 bases are TGTGCCAGCAGCTTGCCACAGGGGGCCATGAACACTGAAGCTTTCTTT. Its translation is CASSLPQGAMNTEAFF.

In its sample, this clone was seen a few times. This CDR3 reads CASSPGQGDNSPLHF. CDR3 DNA: TGTGCCAGCTCGCCCGGACAGGGGGATAATTCACCCCTCCACTTT. The chain carries TRBV18 and TRBJ1-6, with 10 bases that match TRBD1. The CDR3 is made up of 15 amino acids. The trim removed 6 bases at V and 5 bases at J, leaving 4 bases unmatched. Per germline, CDR1 KGHSH and CDR2 LQKENI.